The present T cell receptor beta chain was sequenced within a study of beta chain features in type 1 diabetes (dated by TCRdb to 2017 to 2018). Notes on the research overall: Patients and healthy donors did not differ in mean age, gender distribution, total cell number or subset yield. Across all samples, 107,917,701 sorted cells were examined, and cell number per subset correlated strongly with RNA yield. In the study, recently diagnosed type 1 diabetes patients and matched healthy donors were compared on the TCRB repertoires of their sorted circulating CD4+ T cell subsets. Regulatory and stem cell-like memory subsets were isolated from only 8 patients and roughly eight healthy donors, whereas naive and central memory subsets came from all 28 donors.

The sample holds a few counts of this clone. Its recognized antigen is unknown. There are no base qualities to consult, and no much larger clone falls within one base. The High Capacity cDNA Reverse Transcription Kit was used to reverse transcribe all of the isolated RNA, meaning that expressed TCRB transcripts were what got sequenced. Naive, central memory and regulatory T cell samples underwent deep immunoSEQ sequencing, averaging approximately 3.5 million total reads per sample. Sorted cells were lysed in RLT buffer and RNA was extracted with DNase-treated RNeasy Micro or Mini kits, depending on cell number. To prevent cross-contamination, every cell subset was processed on its own, while patient and healthy donor samples were processed together. The immunoSEQ multiplex PCR was used to amplify TCRB sequences from cDNA, yielding 87-bp fragments that span the CDR3 region. Sequencing of the amplicons was done on the Illumina HiSeq platform. The source study handled its data this way. Synthetic template baselines were used to correct PCR bias computationally, reads within Hamming distance 2 were collapsed together, and singletons that could not be merged were discarded. By aligning reads against IMGT, V, D and J genes, CDR3 length, and insertions or deletions at six rearrangement sites were assigned. Clonotype counts were normalized to sorted cell number within each subset before computing true diversity and Gini coefficients with the tcR R package. Repertoire sharing was quantified using the overlap coefficient calculated on TCRB nucleotide sequences. The immuneACCESS repertoire file appears here via TCRdb, limited to in-frame rearrangements. These files lack a portion of the clones; in checked studies, under half of the deficit traces to unresolved V genes, and the cause of the others is not known. V, J and clone size derive from that table, while D and trimming were established from the DNA sequence. The sample includes about 140,000 clones, with 9.7% observed a single time. 0.55% to 0.75% of the sample lies in the top ten.

Here is what the overall study found, with its caveats: Patients with type 1 diabetes made fewer insertions and deleted more nucleotides at VDJ recombination sites, implying thymic rearrangement abnormalities. PCR may preferentially amplify shorter templates, but because patient and control samples were amplified and corrected together, any resulting skew would affect both groups equally. The naive, central memory and regulatory TCRB repertoires appeared to resemble one another more closely among patients than among healthy donors. Because small numbers of individuals were included in the HLA sub-analyses, any influence of HLA type on TCRB rearrangement was left unresolved. Type 1 diabetes patients showed a moderate but significant shortening of TCRB CDR3 length in all four CD4+ subsets. Because cDNA was sequenced instead of genomic DNA, highly expressing activated cells could be over-represented, though the groups showed no difference in activation or CD3 levels.

V is trimmed back by 6 bases and J by 4 bases, and the junction contains 1 base that no gene match accounts for. CDR1 DFQATT and CDR2 SNEGSKA were looked up in the germline V gene (reference sequence). The CDR3 runs 11 amino acids, cysteine and phenylalanine included. The DNA shown is the 33-base CDR3, in frame from base 1. A single peripheral blood draw of about 120 mL on average was collected from each donor into heparinised tubes. A BD FACSAria II was used to sort naive, central memory, regulatory and stem cell-like memory CD4+ T cells with a panel that included CD45RO, CCR7, CD25, CD127, CD95 and CD27. A purity above 95% was achieved for all sorted populations. Right away, PBMCs were isolated by Lymphoprep density gradient centrifugation and were stained directly, with no culture step. Samples were stained and sorted in pairs, with one healthy donor and one patient per experiment, so that batch effects were minimized.

The sequence is built from TRBV20-1 and TRBJ1-2; 8 bases in between match TRBD1. Source material: central memory CD4+ T cells from blood. This clonotype was sampled from a woman aged 40 to 49 in good health. CDR3 reads: CSAQGAYGYTF. Read as DNA, the sequence is TGCAGTGCCCAGGGGGCCTATGGCTACACCTTC.